This is a list of T cell receptor beta chains from one sample in a study of CD8 T cells in ankylosing spondylitis. TCRdb reprocessed the 5' RACE reads via MiXCR and lists one record per CDR3 protein. The profile shows 130,000 or so distinct CDR3 sequences, 7% of them singletons. The sample comprised blood, either unsorted or a sorted T cell fraction (not recorded which). Receptor source: a male donor with ankylosing spondylitis or in good health (not recorded which). CDR3s include the opening cysteine and the closing phenylalanine or tryptophan. The D gene is left open where the match is weak. Rows may omit the clone size; those that give it use once, few, many or a size class.

v_call: TRBV20-1
j_call: TRBJ1-2
clone_size: NA
d_call: TRBD1
cdr3_nt: TGCAGTACGACAGGGATGCCCTATGGCTACACCTTC
cdr3_aa: CSTTGMPYGYTF

v_call: TRBV12-3/TRBV12-4
j_call: TRBJ2-1
clone_size: many
d_call: TRBD2
cdr3_nt: TGTGCCAGCACCCCCCGAGTGGTAGCGGGGGGTTATGAGCAGTTCTTC
cdr3_aa: CASTPRVVAGGYEQFF

v_call: TRBV20-1
j_call: TRBJ1-5
clone_size: many
d_call: NA
cdr3_nt: TGCAGTGCTAGTTGGCAGGCGGATCAGCCCCAGCATTTT
cdr3_aa: CSASWQADQPQHF

v_call: TRBV12-3/TRBV12-4
j_call: TRBJ2-7
clone_size: few
d_call: NA
cdr3_nt: TGTGCCAGCAGGATAGCGGAGAACTACGAGCAGTACTTC
cdr3_aa: CASRIAENYEQYF

v_call: TRBV9
j_call: TRBJ1-1
clone_size: once
d_call: NA
cdr3_nt: TGTGCCAGCAGTTTGGTGGCGGTTAACACTGAAGCTTTCTTT
cdr3_aa: CASSLVAVNTEAFF

v_call: TRBV5-5
j_call: TRBJ1-6
clone_size: many
d_call: TRBD1
cdr3_nt: TGTGCCAGCAGCCAATTAATCCGGGACAGGGGTAATTCACCCCTCCACTTT
cdr3_aa: CASSQLIRDRGNSPLHF

v_call: TRBV2
j_call: TRBJ1-2
clone_size: many
d_call: TRBD1
cdr3_nt: TGTGCCAGCAGGCCGGGACAGGAGAAGGGGTATGGCTACACCTTC
cdr3_aa: CASRPGQEKGYGYTF

v_call: TRBV19
j_call: TRBJ1-2
clone_size: many
d_call: NA
cdr3_nt: TGTGCCAGTCGCCATCACACTGCCAACTATGGCTACACCTTC
cdr3_aa: CASRHHTANYGYTF

v_call: TRBV3-1
j_call: TRBJ2-7
clone_size: NA
d_call: TRBD2
cdr3_nt: TGTGCCAGCAGCCCTACTAGCGGGAGCTTATACGAGCAGTACTTC
cdr3_aa: CASSPTSGSLYEQYF

v_call: TRBV5-1
j_call: TRBJ2-1
clone_size: many
d_call: NA
cdr3_nt: TGCGCCAGCCGCACCGGGACTCCGTCCTACAATGAGCAGTTCTTC
cdr3_aa: CASRTGTPSYNEQFF

v_call: TRBV7-2
j_call: TRBJ2-3
clone_size: many
d_call: TRBD2
cdr3_nt: TGTGCCAGCAGTTCTAGCGGGACCACAGATACGCAGTATTTT
cdr3_aa: CASSSSGTTDTQYF

v_call: TRBV5-6
j_call: TRBJ2-7
clone_size: many
d_call: NA
cdr3_nt: TGTGCCAGCAGCTTGGGGATTTCCTACGAGCAGTACTTC
cdr3_aa: CASSLGISYEQYF

v_call: TRBV14
j_call: TRBJ2-3
clone_size: NA
d_call: TRBD2
cdr3_nt: TGTGCCAGCAGCCAAGCCGGACTAGCTGACACAGATACGCAGTATTTT
cdr3_aa: CASSQAGLADTDTQYF

v_call: TRBV4-1
j_call: TRBJ2-3
clone_size: many
d_call: NA
cdr3_nt: TGCGCCAGCAGCCAACCGGGATTCACAGATACGCAGTATTTT
cdr3_aa: CASSQPGFTDTQYF

v_call: TRBV20-1
j_call: TRBJ2-5
clone_size: many
d_call: NA
cdr3_nt: TGCAGTGCTAGGGATCTAGGCCACCAAGAGACCCAGTACTTC
cdr3_aa: CSARDLGHQETQYF

v_call: TRBV29-1
j_call: TRBJ1-4
clone_size: many
d_call: NA
cdr3_nt: TGCAGCGTTGAAGTCCAAGGGATCAGGGGAAAACTGTTTTTT
cdr3_aa: CSVEVQGIRGKLFF

v_call: TRBV20-1
j_call: TRBJ2-7
clone_size: many
d_call: NA
cdr3_nt: TGCAGTGCTACCCCAAACTCCTACGAGCAGTACTTC
cdr3_aa: CSATPNSYEQYF

v_call: TRBV7-7
j_call: TRBJ2-1
clone_size: many
d_call: TRBD2
cdr3_nt: TGTGCTAGCAGCACTGGGCGGGAGTTTGAGCAGTTCTTC
cdr3_aa: CASSTGREFEQFF

v_call: TRBV15
j_call: TRBJ1-5
clone_size: many
d_call: NA
cdr3_nt: TGTGCCACCAGCAGACCTCGAGCAGAAACGTATAGCAATCAGCCCCAGCATTTT
cdr3_aa: CATSRPRAETYSNQPQHF

v_call: TRBV5-1
j_call: TRBJ2-7
clone_size: many
d_call: NA
cdr3_nt: TGCGCCAGCAGCTTGGTTTCAGGCGGCTACGAGCAGTACTTC
cdr3_aa: CASSLVSGGYEQYF

v_call: TRBV20-1
j_call: TRBJ2-4
clone_size: many
d_call: NA
cdr3_nt: TGCAGTGCTAGAGATGGGAAACCGGGGGTAGCCAAAAACATTCAGTACTTC
cdr3_aa: CSARDGKPGVAKNIQYF

v_call: TRBV6-1
j_call: TRBJ2-7
clone_size: many
d_call: NA
cdr3_nt: TGTGCCAGCAGCATGGGGCTAGTGAGCTACGAGCAGTACTTC
cdr3_aa: CASSMGLVSYEQYF

v_call: TRBV27
j_call: TRBJ2-3
clone_size: many
d_call: NA
cdr3_nt: TGTGCCAGCAGTTTTGAGCGGTCCACAGATACGCAGTATTTT
cdr3_aa: CASSFERSTDTQYF

v_call: TRBV27
j_call: TRBJ2-1
clone_size: many
d_call: TRBD2
cdr3_nt: TGTGCCAGCAGTTTACGGCGGGGGGGCATTGAGCAGTTCTTC
cdr3_aa: CASSLRRGGIEQFF

v_call: TRBV18
j_call: TRBJ2-1
clone_size: many
d_call: NA
cdr3_nt: TGTGCCAGCTCACCAGGGCGGGATTCCTACAATGAGCAGTTCTTC
cdr3_aa: CASSPGRDSYNEQFF

v_call: TRBV6-2/TRBV6-3
j_call: TRBJ2-2
clone_size: once
d_call: TRBD1
cdr3_nt: TGTGCCTGCAGTAAGGGACAGATACCCACCGGGGAGCTGTTTTTT
cdr3_aa: CACSKGQIPTGELFF